These T cell receptor beta chains were read from a single sample in a study of blood T cell repertoires in COVID-19. Here immunoSEQ multiplex PCR was the method, and the copy in TCRdb shows in-frame clones only, minus some. Of about 380,000 clones listed, around 90% were seen once; the top ten hold 1.2%. Sequenced: PBMCs or T cells enriched from blood (not recorded which). The receptors originated from a woman between 18 and 29 years old who had recovered from COVID-19. Both conserved end residues are part of each CDR3. The D gene is left open where the match is weak. Expanded clones get a size class; other rows say once, few or many, or leave the size out.

V gene: TRBV5-4; clone size: NA; D gene: NA; J gene: TRBJ1-2; CDR3 protein: CASSATAPNGYTF; CDR3 DNA: TGTGCCAGCAGCGCAACAGCCCCCAACGGCTACACCTTC
V gene: TRBV4-2; clone size: NA; D gene: TRBD2; J gene: TRBJ2-2; CDR3 protein: CASSQELAGVSTGELFF; CDR3 DNA: TGTGCCAGCAGCCAAGAGCTAGCGGGGGTTAGCACCGGGGAGCTGTTTTTT
V gene: TRBV30; clone size: NA; D gene: NA; J gene: TRBJ1-1; CDR3 protein: CAWSRQASDTEAFF; CDR3 DNA: TGTGCCTGGTCACGACAGGCGAGTGACACTGAAGCTTTCTTT
V gene: TRBV4-2; clone size: NA; D gene: TRBD1; J gene: TRBJ2-2; CDR3 protein: CASSLIQGASVDTGELFF; CDR3 DNA: TGTGCCAGCAGCCTGATCCAGGGGGCAAGCGTAGACACCGGGGAGCTGTTTTTT
V gene: TRBV7-9; clone size: NA; D gene: NA; J gene: TRBJ2-5; CDR3 protein: CASSLQSETQYF; CDR3 DNA: TGTGCCAGCAGCTTACAGTCAGAGACCCAGTACTTC
V gene: TRBV27; clone size: NA; D gene: NA; J gene: TRBJ2-6; CDR3 protein: CASSTLPGLTRAGANVLTF; CDR3 DNA: TGTGCCAGCAGTACCCTACCGGGACTGACGCGGGCTGGGGCCAACGTCCTGACTTTC
V gene: TRBV7-2; clone size: NA; D gene: NA; J gene: TRBJ1-6; CDR3 protein: CASSLSSGLERSPLHF; CDR3 DNA: TGTGCCAGCAGCTTAAGTTCAGGGTTGGAGCGTTCACCCCTCCACTTT
V gene: TRBV5-4; clone size: NA; D gene: NA; J gene: TRBJ1-1; CDR3 protein: CASSVDMNTEAFF; CDR3 DNA: TGTGCCAGCAGCGTCGACATGAACACTGAAGCTTTCTTT
V gene: TRBV18; clone size: NA; D gene: NA; J gene: TRBJ2-5; CDR3 protein: CASSPLPRQGGKETQYF; CDR3 DNA: TGTGCCAGCTCACCTTTACCCAGACAGGGAGGTAAAGAGACCCAGTACTTC
V gene: TRBV14; clone size: NA; D gene: NA; J gene: TRBJ1-1; CDR3 protein: CASSQERDRRAFF; CDR3 DNA: TGTGCCAGCAGCCAAGAAAGAGACCGCAGGGCTTTCTTT
V gene: TRBV6-5; clone size: NA; D gene: TRBD1; J gene: TRBJ1-4; CDR3 protein: CASSRQGAGYEKLFF; CDR3 DNA: TGTGCCAGCAGCAGACAGGGGGCGGGCTATGAAAAACTGTTTTTT
V gene: TRBV9; clone size: NA; D gene: NA; J gene: TRBJ1-2; CDR3 protein: CASSAEEGRRYGYTF; CDR3 DNA: TGTGCCAGCAGCGCGGAGGAGGGTCGTCGCTATGGCTACACCTTC
V gene: TRBV7-9; clone size: NA; D gene: TRBD2; J gene: TRBJ2-7; CDR3 protein: CASSPAGGTYEQYF; CDR3 DNA: TGTGCCAGCAGTCCAGCGGGGGGGACCTACGAGCAGTACTTC
V gene: TRBV13; clone size: NA; D gene: TRBD2; J gene: TRBJ2-2; CDR3 protein: CASSYGLAGGQRAGELFF; CDR3 DNA: TGTGCCAGCAGCTATGGACTAGCGGGGGGGCAGAGGGCCGGGGAGCTGTTTTTT
V gene: TRBV7-2; clone size: NA; D gene: NA; J gene: TRBJ1-3; CDR3 protein: CASSNRAPGNTIYF; CDR3 DNA: TGTGCCAGCAGCAACAGGGCCCCCGGAAACACCATATATTTT
V gene: TRBV25-1; clone size: NA; D gene: NA; J gene: TRBJ2-3; CDR3 protein: CASSDPTLDTTSTDTQYF; CDR3 DNA: TGTGCCAGCAGTGACCCTACCTTGGATACTACTAGCACAGATACGCAGTATTTT
V gene: TRBV5-8; clone size: NA; D gene: NA; J gene: TRBJ1-1; CDR3 protein: CASTPYRGARLLNTEAFF; CDR3 DNA: TGTGCCAGCACCCCCTACCGGGGGGCCAGACTATTGAACACTGAAGCTTTCTTT
V gene: TRBV30; clone size: NA; D gene: NA; J gene: TRBJ1-1; CDR3 protein: CAWRGLNRAEAFF; CDR3 DNA: TGTGCCTGGAGGGGCCTGAATAGAGCTGAAGCTTTCTTT
V gene: TRBV6-5; clone size: NA; D gene: NA; J gene: TRBJ1-3; CDR3 protein: CASSPRHSPNTIYF; CDR3 DNA: TGTGCCAGCAGCCCCCGACACTCACCAAACACCATATATTTT
V gene: TRBV27; clone size: NA; D gene: NA; J gene: TRBJ2-7; CDR3 protein: CASSPRLVYEQYF; CDR3 DNA: TGTGCCAGCAGCCCCCGGTTGGTCTACGAGCAGTACTTC
V gene: TRBV10-1; clone size: once; D gene: NA; J gene: TRBJ2-2; CDR3 protein: CASSEDGRFPYTGELFF; CDR3 DNA: TGCGCCAGCAGTGAGGATGGGAGGTTCCCGTACACCGGGGAGCTGTTTTTT
V gene: TRBV21-1; clone size: NA; D gene: NA; J gene: TRBJ1-4; CDR3 protein: CASSYRDRALATNEKLFF; CDR3 DNA: TGTGCCAGCAGCTACCGGGACAGGGCCCTTGCAACTAATGAAAAACTGTTTTTT
V gene: TRBV19; clone size: NA; D gene: TRBD1; J gene: TRBJ1-5; CDR3 protein: CASSIVIWDSDQPQHF; CDR3 DNA: TGTGCCAGTAGTATTGTTATCTGGGACAGTGATCAGCCCCAGCATTTT
V gene: TRBV5-1; clone size: few; D gene: TRBD1; J gene: TRBJ1-4; CDR3 protein: CASSLKQGQGAGEKLFF; CDR3 DNA: TGCGCCAGCAGCTTAAAACAAGGACAGGGGGCCGGTGAAAAACTGTTTTTT
V gene: TRBV6-5; clone size: once; D gene: TRBD1; J gene: TRBJ1-6; CDR3 protein: CASLEGAGNSPLHF; CDR3 DNA: TGTGCCAGCCTTGAGGGGGCGGGAAATTCACCCCTCCACTTT
V gene: TRBV19; clone size: few; D gene: TRBD1; J gene: TRBJ1-4; CDR3 protein: CASSIMGQGGEKLFF; CDR3 DNA: TGTGCCAGTAGTATTATGGGACAGGGAGGGGAAAAACTGTTTTTT
V gene: TRBV30; clone size: NA; D gene: NA; J gene: TRBJ1-1; CDR3 protein: CAWTKINRFANTEAFF; CDR3 DNA: TGTGCCTGGACCAAAATTAACAGGTTTGCGAACACTGAAGCTTTCTTT
V gene: TRBV15; clone size: NA; D gene: NA; J gene: TRBJ2-2; CDR3 protein: CATSRDRRGGANTGELFF; CDR3 DNA: TGTGCCACCAGCAGAGATCGGAGGGGGGGAGCGAACACCGGGGAGCTGTTTTTT
V gene: TRBV9; clone size: NA; D gene: NA; J gene: TRBJ2-6; CDR3 protein: CASSPAGANVLTF; CDR3 DNA: TGTGCCAGCAGCCCCGCGGGGGCCAACGTCCTGACTTTC
V gene: TRBV5-1; clone size: NA; D gene: TRBD1; J gene: TRBJ2-5; CDR3 protein: CASSQSRGGDRALRETQYF; CDR3 DNA: TGCGCCAGCAGCCAATCCCGAGGCGGGGACAGGGCCTTGAGAGAGACCCAGTACTTC
V gene: TRBV7-3; clone size: NA; D gene: TRBD1; J gene: TRBJ2-3; CDR3 protein: CASSYGQGSGNTQYF; CDR3 DNA: TGTGCCAGCAGCTACGGACAGGGGAGCGGAAATACGCAGTATTTT
V gene: TRBV6-5; clone size: NA; D gene: NA; J gene: TRBJ1-2; CDR3 protein: CASSYSRQGYGYTF; CDR3 DNA: TGTGCCAGCAGTTACTCGCGTCAGGGTTATGGCTACACCTTC
V gene: TRBV5-5; clone size: NA; D gene: TRBD1; J gene: TRBJ1-1; CDR3 protein: CASSFRGTTEAFF; CDR3 DNA: TGTGCCAGCAGCTTCAGGGGGACCACTGAAGCTTTCTTT
V gene: TRBV7-2; clone size: NA; D gene: NA; J gene: TRBJ1-3; CDR3 protein: CASSPQSSGNTIYF; CDR3 DNA: TGTGCCAGCAGCCCTCAGTCCTCTGGAAACACCATATATTTT
V gene: TRBV30; clone size: NA; D gene: NA; J gene: TRBJ1-6; CDR3 protein: CAWSRGGDAPLHF; CDR3 DNA: TGTGCCTGGAGTCGCGGGGGCGACGCACCCCTCCACTTT
V gene: TRBV7-2; clone size: NA; D gene: TRBD2; J gene: TRBJ2-5; CDR3 protein: CASSLAAGGQETQYF; CDR3 DNA: TGTGCCAGCAGCTTAGCGGCGGGGGGGCAAGAGACCCAGTACTTC
V gene: TRBV5-4; clone size: NA; D gene: TRBD2; J gene: TRBJ2-3; CDR3 protein: CASSLGDGEGDTQYF; CDR3 DNA: TGTGCCAGCAGCTTGGGGGATGGGGAGGGAGATACGCAGTATTTT
V gene: TRBV27; clone size: NA; D gene: NA; J gene: TRBJ1-4; CDR3 protein: CASSLYPPRGSVATNEKLFF; CDR3 DNA: TGTGCCAGCAGTCTATATCCCCCTAGGGGTTCCGTTGCAACTAATGAAAAACTGTTTTTT
V gene: TRBV5-4; clone size: NA; D gene: NA; J gene: TRBJ1-2; CDR3 protein: CASSLVVGDGYTF; CDR3 DNA: TGTGCCAGCAGCTTGGTGGTAGGGGATGGCTACACCTTC
V gene: TRBV7-2; clone size: few; D gene: TRBD1; J gene: TRBJ2-3; CDR3 protein: CASSLTGGFFTDTQYF; CDR3 DNA: TGTGCCAGCAGCCTAACAGGGGGCTTCTTCACAGATACGCAGTATTTT